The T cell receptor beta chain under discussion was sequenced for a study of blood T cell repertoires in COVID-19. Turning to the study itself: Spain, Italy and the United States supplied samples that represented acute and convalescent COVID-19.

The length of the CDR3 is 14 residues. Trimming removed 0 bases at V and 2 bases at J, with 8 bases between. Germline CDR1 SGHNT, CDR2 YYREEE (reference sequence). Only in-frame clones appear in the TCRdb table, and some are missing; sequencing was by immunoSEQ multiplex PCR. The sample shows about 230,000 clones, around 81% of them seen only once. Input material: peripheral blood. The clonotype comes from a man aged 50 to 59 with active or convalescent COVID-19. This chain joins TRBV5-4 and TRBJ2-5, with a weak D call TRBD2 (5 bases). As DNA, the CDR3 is TGTGCCAGCAGCTTGGCCGGGGTGCAAGAGACCCAGTACTTC. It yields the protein CASSLAGVQETQYF.